This TCR beta chain is from a study of blood T cell repertoires in COVID-19. Clones were read by immunoSEQ multiplex PCR, and TCRdb kept only the in-frame ones, dropping some. The repertoire consists of fewer than 350,000 clones, with roughly 87% occurring once and the leading ten covering approximately 9.3%. From germline, CDR1 is MNHNS and CDR2 SASEGT. With 3 bases removed from V and 4 bases from J, the gap between germline ends came to 13 bases. The CDR3 runs 16 residues. The gene calls are TRBV6-1 and TRBJ2-6, with D possibly being TRBD2 (5 bases). This clonotype was sampled from a man aged 25-45 years with COVID-19, enrolled during active disease. Source material: peripheral blood. The CDR3 spells CASSDQNSGGANVLTF. The CDR3 DNA reads as TGTGCCAGCAGTGACCAGAACTCGGGGGGGGCCAACGTCCTGACTTTC.